Following are 8 T cell receptor beta chains from one sample sequenced in a study of blood T cell repertoires in COVID-19. Profiling relied on immunoSEQ multiplex PCR, and the TCRdb table lists in-frame clones only, not all of them. The table records roughly 110,000 clones, 65% to 80% of them present only once. Sequenced sample: peripheral blood. These receptor sequences come from a man between 65 and 79 years old with acute or convalescent COVID-19.

This chain uses TRBV3-1 (or the pseudogene TRBV3-2) with TRBJ1-1; TRBD1 aligns across 7 bases. J lost 7 bases, V lost 3 bases, and 11 bases had no gene match. Germline CDR1 LGHDT, CDR2 YNNKEL (reference sequence). The CDR3 covers 15 residues. The CDR3 DNA follows: TGTGCCAGCAGCCAGTCCGGGACAGCGGGAGATGAAGCTTTCTTT. This sequence encodes CASSQSGTAGDEAFF.

The chain carries TRBV9 and TRBJ1-1; TRBD1 aligns across 8 bases. CDR1 SGDLS and CDR2 YYNGEE come from the germline V gene. V lost 4 bases to trimming and J lost 2 bases; unmatched junction nucleotides: 4. The CDR3 spans 14 residues. This CDR3 is CASSRDRGNTEAFF. CDR3 in DNA: TGTGCCAGCAGCCGAGACAGGGGCAACACTGAAGCTTTCTTT.

The gene calls are TRBV11-3 and TRBJ2-1; D unresolved. Germline V CDR1 and CDR2: SGHNT, YENEEA. Between the trimmed V and J ends, which lost 0 bases and 7 bases, there was a span of 7 bases. The CDR3 length is 13 residues. In nucleotides, the CDR3 is TGTGCCAGCAGCTTAGATCAGGCTAATGAGCAGTTCTTC. Protein: CASSLDQANEQFF.

The chain carries TRBV19 and TRBJ2-1; D is perhaps TRBD1 (5 bases). V lost 1 base, J lost 4 bases, and 14 bases lay in between. CDR1 is LNHDA and CDR2 is SQIVND in the germline V gene (reference sequence). The CDR3 length is 16 residues. The CDR3 DNA reads as TGTGCCAGTAGTATAGGTAATCCCCAGGGATACAATGAGCAGTTCTTC. It yields the protein CASSIGNPQGYNEQFF.

This clone was recorded only once. The CDR3 sequence is CASSFPTGRSSYNSPLHF. DNA for the CDR3: TGTGCCAGCAGTTTTCCGACAGGGCGGAGCTCCTATAATTCACCCCTCCACTTT. The chain carries TRBV28 and TRBJ1-6, with 7 bases fitting TRBD1. CDR3 size: 18 residues. CDR1 is MDHEN and CDR2 is SYDVKM in the germline V gene. After removal of 3 bases from V and 0 bases from J, the junction contained 8 bases not matched to a gene.

V gene TRBV19 combines with J gene TRBJ1-6; tentative D call: TRBD1 (5 bases). This CDR3 is 15 amino acids long. V was clipped by 7 bases and J by 7 bases, with 17 bases between them. CDR1 is LNHDA, CDR2 SQIVND, per germline (reference sequence). CDR3 nucleotides: TGTGCCAGTACTCGCGCCAAGACAGCAAATTCACCCCTCCACTTT. Translated, it gives CASTRAKTANSPLHF.

The V gene is TRBV4-3, the J gene TRBJ1-2; no firm D call. CDR1 LGHNA and CDR2 YSLEER come from the germline V gene. Trimming shortened V by 0 bases and J by 3 bases, and 14 bases separated the two germline ends. This CDR3 contains 16 residues. The CDR3 sequence is CASSQDQRTRDYGYTF. CDR3 DNA sequence: TGCGCCAGCAGCCAAGATCAGAGAACGAGGGACTATGGCTACACCTTC.

This clone has more than one count but fewer than ten. The rearrangement joins TRBV9 to TRBJ1-2; 9 nucleotides agree with TRBD1. The CDR3 is made up of 17 amino acids. V trimming: 0 bases; J trimming: 4 bases; junction bases outside the gene matches: 10. Germline assignment: CDR1 SGDLS and CDR2 YYNGEE. In DNA form, the CDR3 reads TGTGCCAGCAGCGTAGACGGTCCTACAGGGGGCGTCTATGGCTACACCTTC. Amino acid sequence: CASSVDGPTGGVYGYTF.